This T cell receptor (beta chain) was identified in a study of beta chain features in type 1 diabetes. Study-wide findings and caveats: Across all four CD4+ subsets, people with type 1 diabetes showed modestly shorter TCRB CDR3s. PCR could preferentially amplify shorter templates, alike in patients and controls.

In its sample, this clone was seen a few times. What it recognizes is unknown. Reverse transcribing all isolated RNA meant expressed TCRB transcripts were sequenced. The assay was immunoSEQ multiplex PCR, and TCRdb's table has in-frame clones only and misses some. The sample contains around 140,000 clones, 10% to 15% of which appear only once. Trimming cost V 6 bases and J 5 bases; bases outside gene matches: 6. The CDR3 contains 13 residues. Looked up from germline, CDR1 is MNHEY and CDR2 is SVGAGI. The sequencing input was central memory CD4+ T cells from blood. The chain uses TRBV6-5 and TRBJ2-7; TRBD1 aligns across 8 bases. The sequence was obtained from a man between 18 and 29 years old with type 1 diabetes. CDR3 bases: TGTGCCAGCAGCCTGACAGGGGAGAACGAGCAGTACTTC. Protein sequence: CASSLTGENEQYF.